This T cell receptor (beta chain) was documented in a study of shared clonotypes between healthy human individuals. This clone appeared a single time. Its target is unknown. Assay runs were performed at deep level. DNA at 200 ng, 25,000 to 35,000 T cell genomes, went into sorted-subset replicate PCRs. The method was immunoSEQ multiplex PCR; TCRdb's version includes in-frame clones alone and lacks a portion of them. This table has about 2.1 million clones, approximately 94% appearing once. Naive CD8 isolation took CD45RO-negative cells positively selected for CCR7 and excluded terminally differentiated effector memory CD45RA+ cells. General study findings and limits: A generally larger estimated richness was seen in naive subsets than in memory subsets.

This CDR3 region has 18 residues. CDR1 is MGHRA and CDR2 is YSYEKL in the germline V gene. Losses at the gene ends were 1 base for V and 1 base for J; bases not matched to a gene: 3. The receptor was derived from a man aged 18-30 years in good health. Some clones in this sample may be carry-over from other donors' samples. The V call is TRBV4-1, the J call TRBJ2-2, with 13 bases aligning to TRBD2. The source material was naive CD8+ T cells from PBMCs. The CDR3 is CASSQVGTSGKNTGELFF. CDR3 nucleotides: TGCGCCAGCAGCCAAGTTGGGACTAGCGGGAAGAACACCGGGGAGCTGTTTTTT.